The next 21 T cell receptor beta chains were all read from a single sample in a study of blood T cells in healthy people across ages. Sample-barcoded 5' priming and a J-beta primer mix drove a second PCR of about 6 to 12 cycles. MiXCR was run by TCRdb on the 5' RACE reads, yielding one entry per CDR3 protein. The sample records about 640,000 distinct CDR3 sequences, 58% being singletons. What was sequenced was blood. These receptors came from a man aged 55 to 70 in good health.

This chain joins TRBV20-1 and TRBJ1-3; 12 nucleotides align to TRBD1. The V segment lost 6 bases and the J segment 4 bases; nucleotides outside the gene matches: 7. This CDR3 has 15 residues. Looked up from germline, CDR1 is DFQATT and CDR2 is SNEGSKA (reference sequence). The CDR3 region is CSAPGTGGKGNTIYF. As DNA, the CDR3 is TGCAGTGCCCCGGGGACAGGGGGCAAAGGAAACACCATATATTTT.

This clonotype was seen a handful of times. V gene TRBV20-1 combines with J gene TRBJ1-1; no firm D call. CDR3 length: 13 residues. V gave up 2 bases and J gave up 3 bases, with 10 bases separating them. Germline V gene data show CDR1 as DFQATT and CDR2 as SNEGSKA (reference sequence). The DNA for the CDR3 is TGCAGTGCTAGAAGGACGGAATACACTGAAGCTTTCTTT. This codes for CSARRTEYTEAFF.

This clonotype has just a few counts. The chain joins TRBV7-2 to TRBJ2-1; the match to TRBD2 covers 15 bases. The CDR3 consists of 19 residues. Looked up from germline, CDR1 is SGHTA and CDR2 is FQGNSA. V lost 1 base and J lost 4; bases outside the gene matches: 8. The CDR3 DNA follows: TGTGCCAGCAGCTTAGTCGGGACTAGCGGGGGGAGTTTATACAATGAGCAGTTCTTC. Translated: CASSLVGTSGGSLYNEQFF.

This clonotype was recorded a few times. The chain combines TRBV20-1 with TRBJ2-5; a possible D gene is TRBD2 (6 bases). Trimming removed 6 bases from V and 1 base from J, with 15 bases in between. The CDR3 loop spans 14 amino acids. Germline V CDR1 and CDR2: DFQATT, SNEGSKA (reference sequence). The CDR3: CSAPLGGGQETQYF. The DNA for the CDR3 is TGCAGTGCCCCGCTGGGAGGCGGCCAAGAGACCCAGTACTTC.

Turning to this clonotype: Sequence at one end of the junction differs from germline and may be a read error. This chain connects TRBV5-1 to TRBJ2-5; D unclear. The CDR3 length is 13 residues. Germline CDR1 and CDR2: SGHRS and YFSETQ. The chain's CDR3 is CAGSSGQQETQYF. CDR3 DNA sequence: TGCGCCGGCAGCTCCGGGCAGCAAGAGACCCAGTACTTC.

In its sample, this clonotype was seen many times. The chain uses TRBV20-1 and TRBJ2-7, with TRBD2 identical over 10 bases. The trim removed 2 bases at V and 1 base at J, leaving 2 bases unmatched. The CDR3 has 14 amino acids. Germline V gene lookup returns CDR1 DFQATT and CDR2 SNEGSKA (reference sequence). The CDR3 region is CSARPLAGSYEQYF. The CDR3, as DNA: TGCAGTGCTAGACCACTAGCGGGGTCCTACGAGCAGTACTTC.

This chain uses TRBV7-2 with TRBJ1-4; a weak D match, TRBD1 (5 bases). V shed 5 bases and J shed 7 bases, with 14 bases lying between them. Germline lookup yields CDR1 SGHTA and CDR2 FQGNSA. The CDR3 totals 14 residues. CDR3 region: CASSQRGWGEKLFF. The CDR3 coding sequence is TGTGCCAGCAGCCAGAGGGGTTGGGGTGAAAAACTGTTTTTT.

V and J are TRBV5-1 and TRBJ2-4; either TRBD1 or TRBD2 may fit D (5 bases each). This CDR3 comprises 14 residues. V was trimmed by 2 bases and J by 1 base, leaving 7 bases between them. The germline CDR1 and CDR2 sequences are SGHRS and YFSETQ. CDR3 loop: CASSLGEAKNIQYF. CDR3 nucleotide sequence: TGCGCCAGCAGCTTAGGGGAGGCCAAAAACATTCAGTACTTC.

The rearrangement links TRBV4-1 to TRBJ2-7; 8 bases align to TRBD1. CDR1 is MGHRA and CDR2 is YSYEKL in the germline V gene. The CDR3 has 17 amino acids. J gave up 2 bases and V 2 bases, and 11 bases lay outside the gene matches. The CDR3 DNA follows: TGCGCCAGCAGCCAAAGACCACGTGGGACAGGCGCCTACGAGCAGTACTTC. Protein product: CASSQRPRGTGAYEQYF.

The chain has TRBV19 and TRBJ1-2, with D unclear. V lost 5 bases and J 3 bases, leaving 4 bases between the germline ends. Germline assignment: CDR1 LNHDA and CDR2 SQIVND (reference sequence). CDR3 length: 11 amino acids. The CDR3 reads CASSFHYGYTF. CDR3 sequence (DNA): TGTGCCAGTAGTTTTCACTATGGCTACACCTTC.

This chain joins TRBV6-1 and TRBJ1-4; 7 bases line up with TRBD1. The CDR3 length is 14 residues. With V trimmed by 7 bases and J by 5 bases, 7 bases remained unmatched. The germline gives CDR1 MNHNS, CDR2 SASEGT. The CDR3, as DNA: TGTGCCAGCACTTTGGGACAGCTGAATGAAAAACTGTTTTTT. It yields the protein CASTLGQLNEKLFF.

This clonotype has just a few counts. The V gene is TRBV7-2, the J gene TRBJ2-7, with D tentatively TRBD1 or TRBD2 (5 bases each). The end of the DNA fits TRBJ2-5 better, so the J call may be wrong. The germline CDR1 and CDR2 sequences are SGHTA and FQGNSA. The CDR3 totals 15 residues. The DNA for the CDR3 is TGTGCCAGCAGCTTTTCTGGGGAGAGGGGTATGACCCAGTACTTC. It is translated as CASSFSGERGMTQYF.

This clonotype was detected a few times. The chain uses TRBV7-9 and TRBJ1-2; D is perhaps TRBD1 (6 bases). The V gene lost 0 bases and the J gene lost 4 bases, with 12 bases spanning the gap. Germline V gene sequence: CDR1 SEHNR, CDR2 FQNEAQ (reference sequence). The CDR3 runs 15 residues. CDR3 region: CASSLAGDTFYGYTF. The CDR3 nucleotides read TGTGCCAGCAGCTTAGCCGGGGACACCTTCTATGGCTACACCTTC.

This clonotype was seen once. The chain employs TRBV6-6 and TRBJ1-4; unclear D gene. CDR1 is MNHNY and CDR2 is SVGAGI in the germline V gene (reference sequence). V was cut by 4 bases and J by 5 bases, with 20 bases left in between. The CDR3 is made up of 17 amino acids. The CDR3 DNA follows: TGTGCCAGCAGTTGGGAGTCGGGCCAAAGAAGGAATGAAAAACTGTTTTTT. Protein sequence: CASSWESGQRRNEKLFF.

The chain links TRBV12-3 or TRBV12-4 to TRBJ2-3, with 12 positions matching TRBD1. The CDR3 loop spans 16 amino acids. V shed 4 bases and J 2 bases; nucleotides not matched to a gene: 4. As DNA, the CDR3 is TGTGCCAGCAGTTGGGGACAGGGGGCTGTCACAGATACGCAGTATTTT. As protein: CASSWGQGAVTDTQYF.

This clonotype was detected a few times. This sequence joins TRBV5-4 and TRBJ2-3; a weak D match, TRBD1 (5 bases). The V end lost 0 bases, the J end lost 4 bases, and 9 bases lay between the germline ends. CDR1 and CDR2 from the germline V gene are SGHNT and YYREEE (reference sequence). This CDR3 comprises 14 residues. CDR3 protein: CASSLGQTSDTQYF. In nucleotides, the CDR3 is TGTGCCAGCAGCTTGGGACAGACTTCAGATACGCAGTATTTT. The whole variable domain, filled in from reference TRBV5-4 and TRBJ2-3, reads ETGVTQSPTHLIKTRGQQVTLRCSSQSGHNTVSWYQQALGQGPQFIFQYYREEENGRGNFPPRFSGLQFPNYSSELNVNALELDDSALYLCASSLGQTSDTQYFGPGTRLTVL.

This chain joins TRBV12-3 or TRBV12-4 and TRBJ2-1; D perhaps matches TRBD1 (5 bases). The CDR3 spans 15 residues. The V end lost 2 bases, the J end lost 6 bases, and 14 bases lay between the germline ends. The CDR3 bases are TGTGCCAGCAGTTTATGGGTCAGGGTAAGCAATGAGCAGTTCTTC. This gives the protein CASSLWVRVSNEQFF.

The chain combines TRBV4-1 with TRBJ2-5, with D perhaps matching TRBD1 or TRBD2 (5 bases each). The CDR3 totals 15 residues. Germline CDR1 reads MGHRA; CDR2 reads YSYEKL. Between the trimmed V and J ends, which lost 4 bases and 2 bases, there was a span of 14 bases. The CDR3 loop is CASSPFRDGQETQYF. The CDR3 DNA follows: TGCGCCAGCAGCCCCTTCAGGGACGGTCAAGAGACCCAGTACTTC.

The CDR3 sequence: CASSESRLSEQFF. In DNA, the CDR3 is TGTGCCAGCAGTGAAAGTAGGCTGAGTGAGCAGTTCTTC. V is TRBV2 and J is TRBJ2-1; D remains unclear. This CDR3 is 13 amino acids long. V dropped 2 bases and J dropped 9 bases, with 11 bases sitting between them. Per the germline V gene, CDR1 is SNHLY and CDR2 is FYNNEI.

There are a few counts of this clonotype. The V and J genes are TRBV29-1 and TRBJ1-2, with D possibly matching TRBD1 (6 bases). The CDR3 has 10 residues. Trimming cost V 7 bases and J 9 bases, with 12 bases left between them. Germline V gives CDR1 SQVTM, CDR2 ANQGSEA. CDR3 in amino acids: CSDYRESYTF. CDR3 DNA sequence: TGCAGCGATTACAGGGAAAGCTACACCTTC.

This clonotype was seen once. The chain has TRBV5-1 and TRBJ2-5; 7 bases align to TRBD2. This CDR3 has 16 amino acids. V lost 5 bases and J lost 0; bases outside the gene matches: 10. CDR1 SGHRS and CDR2 YFSETQ come from the germline V gene. Here the CDR3 reads CASRSGDGGNQETQYF. The CDR3, as DNA: TGCGCCAGCAGGTCCGGGGACGGGGGGAACCAAGAGACCCAGTACTTC.